The 18 T cell receptor beta chains below all came from one sample that was sequenced in a study of a mutant IDH1 vaccine in newly diagnosed glioma. Libraries were prepared by immunoSEQ multiplex PCR; TCRdb keeps only in-frame clonotypes and omits some of them. The profile shows approximately 60,000 clones, 80% to 90% of them singletons. Their antigens remain unidentified. Indicated time point: week 23, last vaccination. A 20-mer mutant IDH1 peptide at 300 ug was injected subcutaneously with topical imiquimod. Sequenced material: PBMCs, taken from a glioma patient whose treatment included an IDH1 peptide vaccine. Every receptor here comes from a man aged 25 to 40 with glioma.

The chain employs TRBV29-1 and TRBJ2-7; TRBD2 agrees at 10 bases. CDR1 and CDR2 (germline): SQVTM, ANQGSEA. This CDR3 is 14 amino acids long. With V trimmed by 6 bases and J by 7 bases, 12 bases remained unmatched. The CDR3 here is CSVRRTSGALEQYF. CDR3 bases: TGCAGCGTCAGGAGAACTAGCGGGGCCCTGGAGCAGTACTTC.

The chain carries TRBV11-2 and TRBJ2-7; D not resolved. CDR1 SGHAT and CDR2 FQNNGV come from the germline V gene. V was cut by 2 bases and J by 7 bases, with 9 bases left in between. CDR3 length: 12 amino acids. The CDR3 region has the DNA TGTGCCAGCAGCTTAAAAACCCGGGAGCAGTACTTC. This codes for CASSLKTREQYF.

V usage is TRBV7-9 and J usage is TRBJ2-1, with D possibly being TRBD2 (7 bases). CDR1 and CDR2 (germline): SEHNR, FQNEAQ (reference sequence). V was cut by 10 bases and J by 9 bases, with 25 bases left in between. CDR3 size: 15 residues. The CDR3 region is CAIPTGEGSGVEQFF. The CDR3 DNA follows: TGTGCCATCCCTACCGGGGAGGGCTCAGGGGTTGAGCAGTTCTTC. Complete variable domain (other parts from reference TRBV7-9 and TRBJ2-1): DTGVSQNPRHKITKRGQNVTFRCDPISEHNRLYWYRQTLGQGPEFLTYFQNEAQLEKSRLLSDRFSAERPKGSFSTLEIQRTEQGDSAMYLCAIPTGEGSGVEQFFGPGTRLTVL.

CDR3 DNA sequence: TGTGCCAGCAGAACAGGGACAGGGCGTGGAGGGGCTAATGAAAAACTGTTTTTT. Translated, it gives CASRTGTGRGGANEKLFF. V and J are TRBV7-9 and TRBJ1-4; 9 bases map to TRBD1. Germline V gene sequence: CDR1 SEHNR, CDR2 FQNEAQ (reference sequence). The V gene end was trimmed by 6 bases and the J gene end by 3 bases; junction bases not matched to a gene: 14. The CDR3 loop spans 18 amino acids. The complete variable domain, with remaining parts taken from reference TRBV7-9 and TRBJ1-4, reads DTGVSQNPRHKITKRGQNVTFRCDPISEHNRLYWYRQTLGQGPEFLTYFQNEAQLEKSRLLSDRFSAERPKGSFSTLEIQRTEQGDSAMYLCASRTGTGRGGANEKLFFGSGTQLSVL.

This chain links TRBV5-1 with TRBJ2-4; 8 nucleotides match TRBD2. V gave up 1 base and J gave up 12 bases; unmatched junction bases: 12. The CDR3 loop spans 15 amino acids. The V gene's germline CDR1 is SGHRS and CDR2 YFSETQ. Here the CDR3 reads CASSLTSGAGEPQYF. DNA for the CDR3: TGCGCCAGCAGCTTGACTTCAGGAGCGGGGGAACCTCAGTACTTC.

The chain uses TRBV15 and TRBJ2-5; D remains ambiguous. The CDR3 covers 14 residues. Germline V gene data show CDR1 as LNHNV and CDR2 as YYDKDF (reference sequence). Trimming took off 0 bases at V and 2 bases at J, with 7 bases between the two ends. CDR3 DNA sequence: TGTGCCACCAGCAGAGATACCGAGCAAGAGACCCAGTACTTC. The encoded protein is CATSRDTEQETQYF.

The V gene is TRBV5-5, the J gene TRBJ1-4; no clear D gene. There are 15 residues in the CDR3. V gave up 4 bases and J gave up 0 bases, with 10 bases separating them. Germline loops: CDR1 SGHKS, CDR2 YYEKEE (reference sequence). DNA of the CDR3: TGTGCCAGCAGCCTGAACACCGCAACTAATGAAAAACTGTTTTTT. Translated, it gives CASSLNTATNEKLFF.

V and J are TRBV10-2 and TRBJ1-5; 8 nucleotides align to TRBD1. Germline V gene lookup returns CDR1 WSHSY and CDR2 SAAADI. This CDR3 has 14 amino acids. The ends lost 6 bases at V and 3 bases at J; junction bases unmatched: 4. In nucleotides, the CDR3 is TGCGCCAGCAGCCCGACAGGGGTCAATCAGCCCCAGCATTTT. This gives the protein CASSPTGVNQPQHF.

This chain connects TRBV19 to TRBJ1-5; D is undetermined. Trimming pared 2 bases from V and 7 bases from J, leaving 12 bases between. CDR1 LNHDA and CDR2 SQIVND come from the germline V gene (reference sequence). The CDR3 length is 14 residues. The CDR3 region has the DNA TGTGCCAGTAGTATATCCCACGGGTACCAGCCCCAGCATTTT. Its translation is CASSISHGYQPQHF.

This chain uses TRBV2 with TRBJ2-7, with 9 bases identical to TRBD1. The ends lost 4 bases at V and 2 bases at J; junction bases unmatched: 18. The CDR3 sequence is 19 residues long. The germline V gene has CDR1 SNHLY and CDR2 FYNNEI. CDR3 sequence: CASSAPDPDWTGVTYEQYF. The CDR3 DNA reads as TGTGCCAGCAGTGCACCGGATCCCGATTGGACAGGGGTTACCTACGAGCAGTACTTC.

The sample holds one count of this clone. V usage is TRBV5-6 and J usage is TRBJ2-1; 9 nucleotides agree with TRBD1. Germline lookup yields CDR1 SGHDT and CDR2 YYEEEE. The junction had 8 bases not matched to a gene; V was cut back by 4 bases and J by 0 bases. The CDR3 length is 17 residues. CDR3 residues: CASSLIRTGASYNEQFF. CDR3 nucleotides: TGTGCCAGCAGCCTAATAAGGACAGGGGCCTCCTACAATGAGCAGTTCTTC. Together with reference TRBV5-6 and TRBJ2-1, the CDR3 gives the full variable domain: DAGVTQSPTHLIKTRGQQVTLRCSPKSGHDTVSWYQQALGQGPQFIFQYYEEEERQRGNFPDRFSGHQFPNYSSELNVNALLLGDSALYLCASSLIRTGASYNEQFFGPGTRLTVL.

The chain links TRBV2 to TRBJ1-1; no clear D gene. The CDR3 is 13 amino acids. Looked up from germline, CDR1 is SNHLY and CDR2 is FYNNEI. The ends were cut back, 6 bases at V and 5 bases at J, with 13 bases in the middle. CDR3 loop: CASSGEIGTEAFF. Here the CDR3 DNA reads TGTGCCAGCAGCGGAGAGATAGGAACTGAAGCTTTCTTT.

This chain links TRBV7-8 with TRBJ2-7, with TRBD2 as a possible D gene (5 bases). Trimming left V 4 bases short and J 12 bases short, with 28 bases between. The CDR3 extends over 16 amino acids. Germline CDR1 reads SGHVS; CDR2 reads FQNEAQ. The CDR3 region is CASSSLTSEEDERVYF. In DNA, the CDR3 is TGTGCCAGCAGCTCCCTCACTAGTGAGGAAGACGAGCGTGTGTACTTC.

The chain combines TRBV27 with TRBJ1-5, with 8 bases matching TRBD1. Per germline, CDR1 MNHEY and CDR2 SMNVEV (reference sequence). V gave up 5 bases and J gave up 11 bases; unmatched junction bases: 11. CDR3 length: 14 amino acids. This CDR3 is CASSTGQGLSAQHF. The CDR3 DNA sequence: TGTGCCAGCAGTACCGGACAGGGACTATCAGCCCAGCATTTT.

The chain has TRBV15 and TRBJ1-4; perhaps TRBD1 as D (5 bases). Germline-derived CDR1 and CDR2 are LNHNV and YYDKDF (reference sequence). The CDR3 sequence is 16 residues long. V lost 1 base to trimming and J lost 4 bases, with 13 bases between them. The CDR3 reads CATSRGSGTVNEKLFF. As DNA, the CDR3 is TGTGCCACCAGCAGAGGAAGTGGGACGGTTAATGAAAAACTGTTTTTT. Based on the CDR3 plus reference TRBV15 and TRBJ1-4, the full variable domain is DAMVIQNPRYQVTQFGKPVTLSCSQTLNHNVMYWYQQKSSQAPKLLFHYYDKDFNNEADTPDNFQSRRPNTSFCFLDIRSPGLGDTAMYLCATSRGSGTVNEKLFFGSGTQLSVL.

CDR3 sequence (DNA): TGTGCCAGCAGCTTAGCGGACCGGGGTGAAAAACTGTTTTTT. This sequence encodes CASSLADRGEKLFF. V gene TRBV7-9 combines with J gene TRBJ1-4, with D unresolved. V was pared by 0 bases and J by 7 bases, with 9 bases between. Germline V gene data show CDR1 as SEHNR and CDR2 as FQNEAQ (reference sequence). The CDR3 totals 14 residues.

The V gene is TRBV5-5, the J gene TRBJ1-1; D is unclear. Trimming stripped 4 bases from V and 2 bases from J, with 18 bases between. The germline V gene encodes CDR1 SGHKS and CDR2 YYEKEE (reference sequence). The CDR3 contains 16 residues. This chain's CDR3 is CASSPTDSWANTEAFF. CDR3 in DNA: TGTGCCAGCAGCCCCACGGATTCCTGGGCCAACACTGAAGCTTTCTTT.

This chain joins TRBV5-1 and TRBJ2-5; 8 bases agree with TRBD1. This CDR3 contains 15 residues. Germline CDR1 is SGHRS and CDR2 is YFSETQ. V gave up 0 bases and J gave up 3 bases; unmatched junction bases: 4. DNA of the CDR3: TGCGCCAGCAGCTTGGCCGGGACAGGAGAAGAGACCCAGTACTTC. Translating gives CASSLAGTGEETQYF.